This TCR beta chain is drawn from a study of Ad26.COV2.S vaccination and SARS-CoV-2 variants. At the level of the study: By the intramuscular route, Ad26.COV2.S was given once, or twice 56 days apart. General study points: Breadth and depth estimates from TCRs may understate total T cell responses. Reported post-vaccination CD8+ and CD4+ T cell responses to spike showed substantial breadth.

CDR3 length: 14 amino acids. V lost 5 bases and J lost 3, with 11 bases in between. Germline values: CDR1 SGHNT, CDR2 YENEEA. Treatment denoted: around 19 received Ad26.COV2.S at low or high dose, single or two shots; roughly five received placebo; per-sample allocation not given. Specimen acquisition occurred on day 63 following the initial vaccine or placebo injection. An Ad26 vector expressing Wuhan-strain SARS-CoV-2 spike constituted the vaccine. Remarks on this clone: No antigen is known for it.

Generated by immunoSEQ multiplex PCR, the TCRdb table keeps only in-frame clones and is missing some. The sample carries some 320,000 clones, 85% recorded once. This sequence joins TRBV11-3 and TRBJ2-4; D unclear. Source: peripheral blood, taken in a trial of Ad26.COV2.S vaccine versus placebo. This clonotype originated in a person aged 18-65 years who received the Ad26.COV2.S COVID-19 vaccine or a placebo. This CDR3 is CASSPAFVKNIQYF. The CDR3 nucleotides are TGTGCCAGCAGCCCCGCGTTTGTCAAAAACATTCAGTACTTC.